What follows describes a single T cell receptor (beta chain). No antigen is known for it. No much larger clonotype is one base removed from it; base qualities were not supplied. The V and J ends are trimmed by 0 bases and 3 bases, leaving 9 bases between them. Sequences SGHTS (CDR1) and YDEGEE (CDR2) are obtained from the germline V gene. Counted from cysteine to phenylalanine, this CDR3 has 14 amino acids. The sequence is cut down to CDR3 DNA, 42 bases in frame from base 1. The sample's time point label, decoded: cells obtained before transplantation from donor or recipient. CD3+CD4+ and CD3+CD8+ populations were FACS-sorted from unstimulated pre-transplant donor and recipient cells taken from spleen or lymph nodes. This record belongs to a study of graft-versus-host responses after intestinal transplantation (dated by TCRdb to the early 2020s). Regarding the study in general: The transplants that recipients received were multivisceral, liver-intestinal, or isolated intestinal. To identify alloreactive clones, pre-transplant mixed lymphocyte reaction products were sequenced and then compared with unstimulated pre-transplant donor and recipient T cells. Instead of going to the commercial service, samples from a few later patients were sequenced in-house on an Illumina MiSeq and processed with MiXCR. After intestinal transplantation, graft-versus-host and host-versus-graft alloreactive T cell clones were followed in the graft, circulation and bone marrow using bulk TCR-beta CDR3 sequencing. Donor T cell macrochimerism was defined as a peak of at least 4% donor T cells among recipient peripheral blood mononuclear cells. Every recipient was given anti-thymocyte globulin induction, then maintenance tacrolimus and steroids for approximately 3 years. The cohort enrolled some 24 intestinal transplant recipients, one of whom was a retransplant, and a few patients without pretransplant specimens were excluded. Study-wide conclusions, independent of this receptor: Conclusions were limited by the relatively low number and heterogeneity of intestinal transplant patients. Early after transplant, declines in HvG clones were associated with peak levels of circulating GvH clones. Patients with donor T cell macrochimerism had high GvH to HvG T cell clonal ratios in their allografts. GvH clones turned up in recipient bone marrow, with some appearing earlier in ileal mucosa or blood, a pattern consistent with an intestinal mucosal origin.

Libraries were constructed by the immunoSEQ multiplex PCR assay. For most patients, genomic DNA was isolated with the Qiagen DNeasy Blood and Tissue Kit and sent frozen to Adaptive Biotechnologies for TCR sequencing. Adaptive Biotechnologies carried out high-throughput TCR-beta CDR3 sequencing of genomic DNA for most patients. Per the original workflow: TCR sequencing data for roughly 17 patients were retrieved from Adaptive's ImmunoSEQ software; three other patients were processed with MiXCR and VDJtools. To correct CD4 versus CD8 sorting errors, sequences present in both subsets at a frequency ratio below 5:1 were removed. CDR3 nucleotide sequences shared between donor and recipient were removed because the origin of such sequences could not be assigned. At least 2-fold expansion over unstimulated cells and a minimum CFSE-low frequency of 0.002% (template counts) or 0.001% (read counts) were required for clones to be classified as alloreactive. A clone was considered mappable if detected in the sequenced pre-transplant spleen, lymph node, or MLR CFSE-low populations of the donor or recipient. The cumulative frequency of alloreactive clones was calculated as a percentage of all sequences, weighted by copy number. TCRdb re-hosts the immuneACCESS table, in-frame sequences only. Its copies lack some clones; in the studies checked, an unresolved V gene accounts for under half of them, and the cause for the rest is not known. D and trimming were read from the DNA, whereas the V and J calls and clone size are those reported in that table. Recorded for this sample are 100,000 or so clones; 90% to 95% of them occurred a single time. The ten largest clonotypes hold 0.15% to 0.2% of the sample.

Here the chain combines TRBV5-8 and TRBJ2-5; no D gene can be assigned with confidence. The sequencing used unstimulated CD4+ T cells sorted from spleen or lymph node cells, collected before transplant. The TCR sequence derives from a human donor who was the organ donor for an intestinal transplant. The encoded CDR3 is CASSLAGRKETQYF. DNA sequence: TGTGCCAGCAGCTTGGCGGGTAGAAAAGAGACCCAGTACTTC.